This T cell receptor (beta chain) is from a study of T cell responses to AZD1222 COVID-19 vaccine. At the level of the study: Second-dose groups at about 4 or about 12 weeks were pooled.

TCRdb's copy holds only in-frame clones and misses some; the assay was immunoSEQ multiplex PCR. This sample has fewer than 120,000 clones, with about 88% found just once. This CDR3 spans 12 amino acids. Trimming removed 0 bases from V and 7 bases from J, with 9 bases in between. Germline CDR1 GTSNPN, CDR2 SVGIG (reference sequence). This TCR was sampled from an adult in good health. This chain links TRBV30 with TRBJ1-2, with unresolved D. The sample was peripheral blood, taken on day 0 of AZD1222 vaccination. CDR3 region: CAWSVRVSGYTF. For the CDR3, the DNA is TGTGCCTGGAGTGTACGAGTCTCTGGCTACACCTTC.